Reported below is one T cell receptor (beta chain). This could be a read error, since a much larger clone is one nucleotide away. Unique molecular identifiers featured in how the TCRbeta library was prepared. From the PCR reads, TCRdb called clonotypes with MiXCR, one entry per CDR3 protein. The data hold about 610,000 distinct CDR3 sequences, with 8% to 11% observed a single time. These data originate in a study of T-cell reconstitution after alpha-beta-depleted transplantation in children. CDR1 is LGHDT and CDR2 is YNNKEL in the germline V gene (reference sequence). CDR3 size: 17 residues. This chain links TRBV3-1 with TRBJ2-2; 8 positions agree with TRBD2. This sequence was found in a human donor who donated a stem cell graft to a child with acute myeloid leukemia. The specimen was PBMCs from the stem cell graft donor, collected from the stem cell graft. The CDR3 sequence is CASCQGPGGASTGELFF. DNA for the CDR3: TGTGCCAGCTGCCAAGGTCCGGGGGGGGCCTCCACCGGGGAGCTGTTTTTT.